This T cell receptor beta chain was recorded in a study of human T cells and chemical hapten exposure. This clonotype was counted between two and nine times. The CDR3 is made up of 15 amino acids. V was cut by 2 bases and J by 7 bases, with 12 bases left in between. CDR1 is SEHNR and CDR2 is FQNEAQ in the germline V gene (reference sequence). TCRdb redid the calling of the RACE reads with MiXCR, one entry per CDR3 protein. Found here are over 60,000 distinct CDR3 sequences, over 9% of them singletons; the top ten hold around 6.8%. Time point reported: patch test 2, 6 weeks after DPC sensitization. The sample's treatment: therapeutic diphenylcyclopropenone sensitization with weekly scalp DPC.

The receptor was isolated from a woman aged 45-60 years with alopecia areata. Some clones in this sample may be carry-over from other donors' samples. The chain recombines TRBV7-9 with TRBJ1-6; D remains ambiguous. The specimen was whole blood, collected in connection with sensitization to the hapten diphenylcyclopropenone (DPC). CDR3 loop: CASSLTSRENSPLHF. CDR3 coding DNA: TGTGCCAGCAGCTTAACTTCGCGGGAGAATTCACCCCTCCACTTT.